These 28 T cell receptor beta chains were all obtained from the same sample, sequenced in a study of shared clonotypes between healthy human individuals. Measured with immunoSEQ multiplex PCR; TCRdb has only the in-frame clones, and not every one. This table holds 2,500,000 or so clones, less than 95% found once. Sequenced: naive CD4+ T cells from PBMCs. Noted subset: CD45RA+ positively selected. Receptors were obtained from a man younger than 35 in good health. Some clones in this sample may be carry-over from other donors' samples.

The V gene is TRBV28, the J gene TRBJ1-2; 11 bases agree with TRBD1. Germline loops: CDR1 MDHEN, CDR2 SYDVKM. The CDR3 loop spans 18 amino acids. With 3 bases clipped from V and 8 bases from J, the junction kept 17 bases outside the gene matches. CDR3 in amino acids: CASSFLWLGTGGVQGYTF. The CDR3 nucleotides are TGTGCCAGCAGTTTCCTTTGGCTTGGGACAGGGGGGGTACAGGGCTACACCTTC.

The chain joins TRBV4-1 to TRBJ1-4; TRBD1 might be the D (5 bases). Germline lookup yields CDR1 MGHRA and CDR2 YSYEKL. This CDR3 is 17 amino acids long. V lost 1 base, J lost 7 bases, and 19 bases lay in between. As DNA, the CDR3 is TGCGCCAGCAGCCAAGGAGGTTTCTATGACAGATCTGAAAAACTGTTTTTT. Encoded protein: CASSQGGFYDRSEKLFF.

This rearrangement joins TRBV28 to TRBJ2-4; D is perhaps TRBD2 (5 bases). This CDR3 region has 17 residues. Germline CDR1 and CDR2: MDHEN and SYDVKM. V lost 0 bases, J lost 0 bases, and 12 bases lay in between. The CDR3 spells CASSLWSGGLAKNIQYF. The CDR3 DNA reads TGTGCCAGCAGTTTATGGTCAGGAGGCCTAGCCAAAAACATTCAGTACTTC.

J is TRBJ1-2 and V is TRBV20-1; D might be TRBD1 (5 bases). The CDR3 consists of 11 residues. From germline, CDR1 is DFQATT and CDR2 SNEGSKA (reference sequence). Between the trimmed V and J ends, which lost 5 bases and 8 bases, there was a span of 12 bases. The CDR3, as DNA: TGCAGTGCTGCGGAAAGGGGAGGCTACACCTTC. Protein sequence: CSAAERGGYTF.

J is TRBJ2-3 and V is TRBV27; perhaps D is TRBD1 or TRBD2 (5 bases each). The V gene lost 4 bases and the J gene lost 0 bases, with 8 bases spanning the gap. Germline-derived CDR1 and CDR2 are MNHEY and SMNVEV (reference sequence). The CDR3 contains 14 residues. Here the CDR3 reads CASSYEGSTDTQYF. CDR3 DNA: TGTGCCAGCAGTTATGAGGGGAGCACAGATACGCAGTATTTT.

For this clone: In the same sample, other DNA sequences code for this CDR3. This rearrangement joins TRBV5-1 to TRBJ2-5; the match to TRBD1 covers 10 bases. This CDR3 has 15 amino acids. Per the germline V gene, CDR1 is SGHRS and CDR2 is YFSETQ. Trimming took 4 bases from V and 5 from J; bases not matched to a gene: 8. CDR3 region: CASSPAGTGEETQYF. The CDR3 DNA reads TGCGCCAGCAGCCCGGCCGGGACAGGGGAGGAGACCCAGTACTTC. Full variable domain (remainder filled in from reference TRBV5-1 and TRBJ2-5): KAGVTQTPRYLIKTRGQQVTLSCSPISGHRSVSWYQQTPGQGLQFLFEYFSETQRNKGNFPGRFSGRQFSNSRSEMNVSTLELGDSALYLCASSPAGTGEETQYFGPGTRLLVL.

The chain is built from TRBV27 and TRBJ1-5; D perhaps matches TRBD1 (6 bases). Looked up from germline, CDR1 is MNHEY and CDR2 is SMNVEV (reference sequence). The CDR3 sequence is 17 residues long. V lost 2 bases to trimming and J lost 3 bases, with 17 bases between them. In nucleotides, the CDR3 is TGTGCCAGCAGTTTAACATTCCGTCACAGGGTCAATCAGCCCCAGCATTTT. Amino acids: CASSLTFRHRVNQPQHF.

In its sample, this clone was seen once. The rearrangement joins TRBV7-2 to TRBJ2-7; 9 positions agree with TRBD1. The germline V gene has CDR1 SGHTA and CDR2 FQGNSA. This CDR3 has 13 amino acids. With 5 bases clipped from V and 6 bases from J, the junction kept 5 bases outside the gene matches. The CDR3: CASSPRTGVEQYF. Here the CDR3 DNA reads TGTGCCAGCAGCCCCCGGACAGGGGTCGAGCAGTACTTC.

The rearrangement joins TRBV19 to TRBJ1-1; 8 nucleotides agree with TRBD1. The CDR3 is 13 amino acids. CDR1 is LNHDA and CDR2 is SQIVND in the germline V gene (reference sequence). V dropped 8 bases and J dropped 5; count of bases not matched to a gene: 7. The CDR3: CASRTGRVTEAFF. The CDR3 DNA reads as TGTGCCAGTCGGACAGGGAGGGTGACTGAAGCTTTCTTT. Drawing the rest from reference TRBV19 and TRBJ1-1, the complete variable domain is DGGITQSPKYLFRKEGQNVTLSCEQNLNHDAMYWYRQDPGQGLRLIYYSQIVNDFQKGDIAEGYSVSREKKESFPLTVTSAQKNPTAFYLCASRTGRVTEAFFGQGTRLTVV.

V gene TRBV5-6 combines with J gene TRBJ1-1; D gene uncertain. Trimming removed 2 bases at V and 6 bases at J, with 8 bases between. Looked up from germline, CDR1 is SGHDT and CDR2 is YYEEEE. The CDR3 spans 12 residues. CDR3 nucleotides: TGTGCCAGCAGCTTTTTGGCCTCTGAAGCTTTCTTT. Translated, it gives CASSFLASEAFF.

This clone appeared once. The V call is TRBV18, the J call TRBJ1-2; 10 bases map to TRBD1. Trimming removed 2 bases from V and 5 bases from J; junction bases left unmatched: 5. Looked up from germline, CDR1 is KGHSH and CDR2 is LQKENI. CDR3 length: 15 residues. CDR3 sequence reads: CASSPSGTGEYGYTF. The CDR3 bases are TGTGCCAGCTCACCATCCGGGACAGGGGAGTATGGCTACACCTTC.

The chain joins TRBV11-2 to TRBJ1-1, with D possibly matching TRBD1 (5 bases). Germline V gene data show CDR1 as SGHAT and CDR2 as FQNNGV. Trimming took 7 bases from V and 1 from J, leaving 10 bases between them. The CDR3 contains 13 residues. The CDR3 nucleotides read TGTGCCAGCACTGGGAGGGGGAACACTGAAGCTTTCTTT. Protein sequence: CASTGRGNTEAFF.

J is TRBJ1-1 and V is TRBV10-2, with TRBD1 as a possible D gene (5 bases). This CDR3 has 15 amino acids. Germline-derived CDR1 and CDR2 are WSHSY and SAAADI. V was shortened by 5 bases and J by 2 bases, with 15 bases between the two germline ends. The CDR3 DNA reads TGCGCCAGCAGTATTACCAGGGACGCCAACACTGAAGCTTTCTTT. Translated, it gives CASSITRDANTEAFF.

The V and J genes are TRBV18 and TRBJ2-1, with D possibly TRBD1 on 5 matching bases. Germline-derived CDR1 and CDR2 are KGHSH and LQKENI. V was shortened by 3 bases and J by 3 bases, with 9 bases between the two germline ends. The CDR3 runs 14 residues. Written as DNA, the CDR3 is TGTGCCAGCTCACCGACAGAAGGCTACAATGAGCAGTTCTTC. Translating gives CASSPTEGYNEQFF.

This chain uses TRBV2 with TRBJ1-4; D not resolved. V was pared by 7 bases and J by 6 bases, with 9 bases between. Germline V gives CDR1 SNHLY, CDR2 FYNNEI. The CDR3 is 12 residues long. The CDR3 protein is CASKEPDEKLFF. CDR3 DNA sequence: TGTGCCAGCAAAGAGCCTGATGAAAAACTGTTTTTT.

The chain recombines TRBV28 with TRBJ2-7, with D maybe TRBD1 (6 bases). Germline CDR1 is MDHEN and CDR2 is SYDVKM. Trimming pared 2 bases from V and 5 bases from J, leaving 13 bases between. The CDR3 has 14 amino acids. CDR3 in DNA: TGTGCCAGCAGTTTAAGTCGCAGGGGCCACGAGCAGTACTTC. Translation: CASSLSRRGHEQYF.

This rearrangement joins TRBV5-1 to TRBJ2-4, with no clear D. The germline V and J ends were trimmed by 0 bases and 10 bases, with 14 bases remaining between them. Per germline, CDR1 SGHRS and CDR2 YFSETQ. This CDR3 is built from 14 residues. The CDR3 DNA reads as TGCGCCAGCAGCTTGGTAGGCCTTGAGGCTATTCAGTACTTC. Translating it yields CASSLVGLEAIQYF.

This clone came up once. The chain couples TRBV5-1 to TRBJ2-5; weak D call: TRBD2 (5 bases). Trimming took off 7 bases at V and 2 bases at J, with 9 bases between the two ends. From germline, CDR1 is SGHRS and CDR2 YFSETQ. CDR3 length: 12 amino acids. CDR3 region: CASRLRQETQYF. CDR3 nucleotide sequence: TGCGCCAGCCGACTAAGACAAGAGACCCAGTACTTC.

The V call is TRBV15, the J call TRBJ2-4, with no clear D. Germline assignment: CDR1 LNHNV and CDR2 YYDKDF (reference sequence). V lost 0 bases and J 6 bases, leaving 9 bases between the germline ends. This CDR3 has 14 amino acids. The DNA for the CDR3 is TGTGCCACCAGCAGAGATCGGCTTAGAAACATTCAGTACTTC. It specifies CATSRDRLRNIQYF.

This chain connects TRBV29-1 to TRBJ1-1; perhaps TRBD1 as D (5 bases). The CDR3 is made up of 14 amino acids. Germline assignment: CDR1 SQVTM and CDR2 ANQGSEA. V lost 7 bases and J lost 7, with 22 bases in between. The CDR3 region has the DNA TGCAGCGCAGGAGGGGCCCTTATGGTCGATGAAGCTTTCTTT. This translates into CSAGGALMVDEAFF.

This clone has just one count. This CDR3 is CASSQGLAGQGQYF. DNA for the CDR3: TGCGCCAGCAGCCAAGGACTAGCGGGGCAGGGGCAGTACTTC. This chain uses TRBV4-3 with TRBJ2-7; 11 bases fit TRBD2. Losses at the gene ends were 1 base for V and 9 bases for J; bases not matched to a gene: 5. The germline V gene has CDR1 LGHNA and CDR2 YSLEER. The CDR3 contains 14 residues.

The chain employs TRBV5-6 and TRBJ1-1, with 9 bases fitting TRBD1. Germline CDR1 is SGHDT and CDR2 is YYEEEE. The V and J ends lost 2 bases and 1 base, in that order; junction bases with no gene match: 9. This CDR3 has 17 residues. For the CDR3, the DNA is TGTGCCAGCAGCTTCGGGACAGGGCGCCTCTCGAACACTGAAGCTTTCTTT. It is translated as CASSFGTGRLSNTEAFF.

The V call is TRBV30, the J call TRBJ2-7; TRBD1 aligns across 8 bases. The CDR3 runs to 13 residues. Germline-derived CDR1 and CDR2 are GTSNPN and SVGIG (reference sequence). The trim removed 0 bases at V and 6 bases at J, leaving 4 bases unmatched. CDR3 sequence reads: CAWSVRTGSEQYF. Written as DNA, the CDR3 is TGTGCCTGGAGTGTTAGGACAGGGTCCGAGCAGTACTTC.

V and J are TRBV30 and TRBJ2-7, with D perhaps TRBD2 (6 bases). The V gene lost 3 bases and the J gene lost 7 bases, with 16 bases spanning the gap. Germline assignment: CDR1 GTSNPN and CDR2 SVGIG (reference sequence). The CDR3 is made up of 13 amino acids. The CDR3 protein is CAWSPAVRGEQYF. DNA of the CDR3: TGTGCCTGGAGCCCCGCGGTACGGGGGGAGCAGTACTTC.

The chain employs TRBV27 and TRBJ1-4; no clear D gene. The germline V gene encodes CDR1 MNHEY and CDR2 SMNVEV (reference sequence). Between the trimmed V and J ends, which lost 4 bases and 0 bases, there was a span of 18 bases. This CDR3 is built from 18 residues. CDR3 bases: TGTGCCAGCAGTTCCCGTGCGGGGATAGACGCAACTAATGAAAAACTGTTTTTT. Amino acids: CASSSRAGIDATNEKLFF.

Worth noting for this clone: Mismatch with germline at one junction end may stem from a read error. This chain links TRBV7-2 with TRBJ1-2; D is perhaps TRBD1 (6 bases). This CDR3 region has 16 residues. Germline-derived CDR1 and CDR2 are SGHTA and FQGNSA. The CDR3 region is CASSLAANGGAVGYTF. The CDR3 coding sequence is TGTGCCAGCAGTTTAGCTGCGAACGGGGGGGCAGTTGGCTACACCTTC.

V is TRBV6-6 and J is TRBJ2-7; a weak D match, TRBD1 (6 bases). The germline V gene has CDR1 MNHNY and CDR2 SVGAGI (reference sequence). Between the trimmed V and J ends, which lost 2 bases and 0 bases, there was a span of 14 bases. The CDR3 is 16 residues long. CDR3 coding DNA: TGTGCCAGCAGTTACATCACAGGGCTGGGCTCCTACGAGCAGTACTTC. It yields the protein CASSYITGLGSYEQYF.

J is TRBJ1-2 and V is TRBV7-9; TRBD1 agrees at 8 bases. J gave up 7 bases and V 1 base, and 5 bases lay outside the gene matches. CDR1 and CDR2 (germline): SEHNR, FQNEAQ (reference sequence). The CDR3 spans 14 residues. The CDR3: CASSLGTGLGGYTF. In nucleotides, the CDR3 is TGTGCCAGCAGCTTAGGGACAGGGCTAGGTGGCTACACCTTC.